This T cell receptor beta chain was found in a study of immune evolution from preneoplasia to lung adenocarcinoma. Study observations and caveats: Normal lung had the highest top T cell clone frequencies. Compared with EGFR-mutant or double wild-type lesions, KRAS-mutant nodules were more clonal.

The germline V gene encodes CDR1 MDHEN and CDR2 SYDVKM. This CDR3 region has 14 residues. V was shortened by 2 bases and J by 0 bases, with 8 bases between the two germline ends. H&E slides confirmed each diagnosis, reviewed by two pathologists independently. Nucleic acids came from premalignant or tumor cells enriched by macro-dissection. To note about this clone: Antigen unknown.

Only in-frame clones appear in the TCRdb table, and some are missing; sequencing was by immunoSEQ multiplex PCR. Of 8,000 or so clones listed, roughly 80% were seen once; the top ten hold approximately 2.9%. The genes are TRBV28 and TRBJ2-7; D remains unclear. This sequence was found in a person aged 65 to 79 with lung adenocarcinoma. The specimen sequenced was FFPE minimally invasive lung adenocarcinoma tissue. The CDR3, as DNA: TGTGCCAGCAGTTTAGCCTGGATCTCCTACGAGCAGTACTTC. This gives the protein CASSLAWISYEQYF.